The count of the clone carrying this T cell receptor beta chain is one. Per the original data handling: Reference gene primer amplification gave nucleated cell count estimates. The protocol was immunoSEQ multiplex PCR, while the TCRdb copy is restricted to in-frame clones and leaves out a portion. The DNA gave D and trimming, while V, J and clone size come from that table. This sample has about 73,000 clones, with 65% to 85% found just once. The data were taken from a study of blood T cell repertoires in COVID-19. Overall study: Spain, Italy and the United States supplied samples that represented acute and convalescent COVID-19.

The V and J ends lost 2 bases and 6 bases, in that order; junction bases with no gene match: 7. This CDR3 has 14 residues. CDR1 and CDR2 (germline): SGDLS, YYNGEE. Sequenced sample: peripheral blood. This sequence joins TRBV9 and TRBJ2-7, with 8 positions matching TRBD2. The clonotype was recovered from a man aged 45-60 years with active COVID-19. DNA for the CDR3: TGTGCCAGCAGCGTCCGGGAGGGGACCCTCGAGCAGTACTTC. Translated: CASSVREGTLEQYF.